These 24 T cell receptor beta chains originate from one sample sequenced in a study of T-cell reconstitution after alpha-beta-depleted transplantation in children. The authors prepared the TCRbeta library with unique molecular identifiers. In TCRdb, the PCR reads were re-called with MiXCR into one record per CDR3 protein. The sample lists fewer than 550,000 distinct CDR3 sequences; 9.5% to 13% were seen once. The specimen was PBMCs from the stem cell graft donor, collected from the stem cell graft. The source of these receptors is a human donor who donated a stem cell graft to a child with acute myeloid leukemia.

The chain combines TRBV6-5 with TRBJ2-3, with D unclear. Germline V gene sequence: CDR1 MNHEY, CDR2 SVGAGI. Trimming removed 2 bases from V and 0 bases from J, with 9 bases in between. This CDR3 contains 15 residues. For the CDR3, the DNA is TGTGCCAGCAGTTACGGGCCAGCTAGCACAGATACGCAGTATTTT. Translating gives CASSYGPASTDTQYF.

This clonotype was picked up a small number of times. The rearrangement joins TRBV12-3 or TRBV12-4 to TRBJ2-7; maybe TRBD1 (6 bases). The V gene lost 5 bases and the J gene lost 5 bases, with 13 bases spanning the gap. The CDR3 consists of 13 residues. The CDR3 protein is CASSLQGYHEQYF. DNA for the CDR3: TGTGCCAGCAGTCTACAGGGTTACCACGAGCAGTACTTC.

The chain links TRBV7-8 to TRBJ2-2, with D possibly being TRBD2 (6 bases). Germline V gene lookup returns CDR1 SGHVS and CDR2 FQNEAQ. V lost 2 bases and J lost 4, with 23 bases in between. The CDR3 totals 19 residues. This chain's CDR3 is CASSLNRWGQRASTGELFF. CDR3 in DNA: TGTGCCAGCAGCTTAAATCGTTGGGGCCAGCGGGCTTCCACCGGGGAGCTGTTTTTT.

The genes are TRBV5-6 and TRBJ1-1; 8 positions agree with TRBD1. From germline, CDR1 is SGHDT and CDR2 YYEEEE. The CDR3 length is 14 residues. V shed 1 base, J shed 3 bases, and the junction held 2 bases outside the gene matches. The CDR3 region is CASSLRTGYTEAFF. The CDR3 DNA is TGTGCCAGCAGCTTGCGGACAGGGTACACTGAAGCTTTCTTT. The variable domain in full, with the rest retrieved from reference TRBV5-6 and TRBJ1-1, is DAGVTQSPTHLIKTRGQQVTLRCSPKSGHDTVSWYQQALGQGPQFIFQYYEEEERQRGNFPDRFSGHQFPNYSSELNVNALLLGDSALYLCASSLRTGYTEAFFGQGTRLTVV.

This clonotype was observed many times. The chain recombines TRBV5-6 with TRBJ1-1, with D possibly TRBD1 on 6 matching bases. Germline loops: CDR1 SGHDT, CDR2 YYEEEE. The CDR3 spans 15 residues. The ends were cut back, 5 bases at V and 1 base at J, with 15 bases in the middle. CDR3 in amino acids: CASRPLGGANTEAFF. CDR3 coding DNA: TGTGCCAGCAGGCCTCTGGGGGGGGCGAACACTGAAGCTTTCTTT.

The J gene is TRBJ2-1, the V gene TRBV9, with 12 nucleotides matching TRBD2. The length of the CDR3 is 17 residues. V gave up 2 bases and J gave up 8 bases; unmatched junction bases: 11. Germline V lookup: CDR1 SGDLS, CDR2 YYNGEE. The CDR3 DNA sequence: TGTGCCAGCAGCGTCGCCCCGGGGCTAGCGGGGGGGTATGAGCAGTTCTTC. Its protein product is CASSVAPGLAGGYEQFF.

In its sample, this clonotype was seen once. The chain employs TRBV14 and TRBJ2-3, with 7 nucleotides matching TRBD2. Losses at the gene ends were 0 bases for V and 7 bases for J; bases not matched to a gene: 10. CDR1 and CDR2 from the germline V gene are SGHDN and FVKESK. The CDR3 has 16 amino acids. The CDR3: CASSQDEAGVVNTQYF. The CDR3 nucleotides are TGTGCCAGCAGCCAAGACGAGGCGGGAGTGGTGAATACGCAGTATTTT.

This clonotype was counted ten times or more. The genes are TRBV15 and TRBJ2-1, with 10 bases matching TRBD1. The CDR3 sequence is 15 residues long. The ends lost 1 base at V and 8 bases at J; junction bases unmatched: 5. The germline V gene has CDR1 LNHNV and CDR2 YYDKDF (reference sequence). The CDR3 bases are TGTGCCACCAGCAGAGCCGGGACAGGGGCCCATGAGCAGTTCTTC. Protein product: CATSRAGTGAHEQFF. Full variable domain (outside the CDR3, taken from reference TRBV15 and TRBJ2-1): DAMVIQNPRYQVTQFGKPVTLSCSQTLNHNVMYWYQQKSSQAPKLLFHYYDKDFNNEADTPDNFQSRRPNTSFCFLDIRSPGLGDTAMYLCATSRAGTGAHEQFFGPGTRLTVL.

This clonotype has just a few counts. The chain carries TRBV7-6 and TRBJ2-3, with 9 bases aligning to TRBD2. The germline gives CDR1 SGHVS, CDR2 FNYEAQ. CDR3 length equals 17 residues. Losses at the gene ends were 3 bases for V and 5 bases for J; bases not matched to a gene: 12. The CDR3 reads CASSFSPQREELDTQYF. The CDR3 DNA reads as TGTGCCAGCAGCTTCTCGCCCCAGCGGGAGGAGCTAGATACGCAGTATTTT.

This clonotype was observed a few times. V and J are TRBV9 and TRBJ2-5; D is unclear. Germline V gene data show CDR1 as SGDLS and CDR2 as YYNGEE. This CDR3 region has 15 residues. The V end was cut by 0 bases, the J end by 2 bases, with 11 bases between. CDR3 sequence (DNA): TGTGCCAGCAGCGTAGAAGGGCGATCTCAAGAGACCCAGTACTTC. It codes for CASSVEGRSQETQYF.

This clonotype was seen more than once but under ten times. The chain uses TRBV7-9 and TRBJ2-1, with D perhaps TRBD1 (6 bases). This CDR3 comprises 15 residues. Germline CDR1 reads SEHNR; CDR2 reads FQNEAQ (reference sequence). V lost 5 bases, J lost 0 bases, and 11 bases lay in between. CDR3 sequence (DNA): TGTGCCAGCAGCGTAAGGACAGACTCCTACAATGAGCAGTTCTTC. Translated: CASSVRTDSYNEQFF.

The table lists this clonotype with a few counts. V gene TRBV4-2 combines with J gene TRBJ2-3; 16 bases match TRBD2. Looked up from germline, CDR1 is LGHNA and CDR2 is YNFKEQ. Losses at the gene ends were 3 bases for V and 4 bases for J; bases not matched to a gene: 4. This CDR3 spans 17 amino acids. CDR3 region: CASSHAGTSGGADTQYF. DNA for the CDR3: TGTGCCAGCAGCCACGCCGGGACTAGCGGGGGGGCAGATACGCAGTATTTT.

The genes are TRBV4-3 and TRBJ2-7, with D possibly TRBD1 on 5 matching bases. The ends were cut back, 1 base at V and 5 bases at J, with 15 bases in the middle. This CDR3 has 15 amino acids. The germline V gene has CDR1 LGHNA and CDR2 YSLEER. Here the CDR3 reads CASSQGTGVLHEQYF. The CDR3 DNA follows: TGCGCCAGCAGCCAAGGTACAGGTGTGTTGCACGAGCAGTACTTC.

This clonotype was found a few times. The rearrangement links TRBV4-1 to TRBJ2-7; 7 bases map to TRBD1. Germline V lookup: CDR1 MGHRA, CDR2 YSYEKL. Trimming at V came to 4 bases and at J to 6 bases, leaving 12 bases not matched to a gene. The CDR3 is made up of 15 amino acids. This chain's CDR3 is CASSREQGSVSEQYF. The CDR3 DNA reads TGCGCCAGCAGCCGGGAACAGGGGTCCGTATCCGAGCAGTACTTC.

The chain links TRBV11-1 to TRBJ2-5; D gene uncertain. The V end was cut by 1 base, the J end by 5 bases, with 17 bases between. The CDR3 runs to 16 residues. Germline loops: CDR1 SGHAT, CDR2 FQDESV (reference sequence). The CDR3 is CASSLGGSPTTETQYF. In DNA form, the CDR3 reads TGTGCCAGCAGCTTAGGAGGCAGCCCAACGACGGAGACCCAGTACTTC.

As for this clonotype: One junction end disagrees with the germline gene, perhaps due to a read error. This chain joins TRBV7-7 and TRBJ2-2; perhaps D is TRBD1 or TRBD2 (5 bases each). The CDR3 covers 14 residues. Germline CDR1 reads SSHAT; CDR2 reads FNYEAQ (reference sequence). This chain's CDR3 is CASTLRGGTGQLFF. The CDR3 DNA reads as TGTGCTAGCACCCTCCGGGGCGGAACCGGGCAGCTGTTTTTT.

The chain carries TRBV7-2 and TRBJ2-3; 8 nucleotides align to TRBD1. Trimming at V came to 2 bases and at J to 4 bases, leaving 2 bases not matched to a gene. The CDR3 has 14 amino acids. The germline CDR1 and CDR2 sequences are SGHTA and FQGNSA. The CDR3: CASSLQGAADTQYF. In DNA form, the CDR3 reads TGTGCCAGCAGCTTACAGGGGGCTGCAGATACGCAGTATTTT.

This chain joins TRBV12-3 or TRBV12-4 and TRBJ2-2; tentative D call: TRBD2 (5 bases). The CDR3 has 15 amino acids. Trimming shortened V by 3 bases and J by 3 bases, and 11 bases separated the two germline ends. Here the CDR3 reads CASSFGEGDTGELFF. CDR3 nucleotide sequence: TGTGCCAGCAGTTTCGGTGAGGGCGACACCGGGGAGCTGTTTTTT.

With respect to this clonotype: A single base separates this from a much larger clone, so it may be a read error. This chain joins TRBV11-2 and TRBJ2-7; D is unclear. The germline CDR1 and CDR2 sequences are SGHAT and FQNNGV. The length of the CDR3 is 12 residues. V was pared by 5 bases and J by 2 bases, with 7 bases between. As DNA, the CDR3 is TGTGCCAGCAGCACCGACACCTACGAGCAGTACTTC. Protein: CASSTDTYEQYF.

This clonotype was seen more than once but under ten times. J is TRBJ2-7 and V is TRBV6-1; D is perhaps TRBD1 (6 bases). CDR3 length equals 15 residues. V was pared by 6 bases and J by 6 bases, with 21 bases between. Germline V gives CDR1 MNHNS, CDR2 SASEGT. The CDR3 nucleotides are TGTGCCAGCAGGGGAAAGAACAGGGCGTTCACCGAGCAGTACGTC. Protein product: CASRGKNRAFTEQYV.

This clonotype was counted a few times. This chain uses TRBV2 with TRBJ1-1, with 8 bases fitting TRBD1. The CDR3 has 14 residues. Germline-derived CDR1 and CDR2 are SNHLY and FYNNEI. The V segment lost 6 bases and the J segment 13 bases; nucleotides outside the gene matches: 16. CDR3 loop: CASSQPQGAKTDFF. CDR3 nucleotides: TGTGCCAGCAGCCAACCCCAGGGGGCCAAGACGGATTTCTTT.

This sequence joins TRBV5-5 and TRBJ2-1, with D possibly matching TRBD1 (5 bases). This CDR3 has 15 amino acids. Trimming took 5 bases from V and 0 from J, leaving 12 bases between them. Germline V gives CDR1 SGHKS, CDR2 YYEKEE (reference sequence). As DNA, the CDR3 is TGTGCCAGCAGTTATGACAGTGGCTCCTACAATGAGCAGTTCTTC. Translation gives CASSYDSGSYNEQFF. The full variable domain, rest sourced from reference TRBV5-5 and TRBJ2-1, is DAGVTQSPTHLIKTRGQQVTLRCSPISGHKSVSWYQQVLGQGPQFIFQYYEKEERGRGNFPDRFSARQFPNYSSELNVNALLLGDSALYLCASSYDSGSYNEQFFGPGTRLTVL.

CDR3 sequence (DNA): TGTGCCAGCACCCTGGGACTAGCGGACACCGGGGAGCTGTTTTTT. As protein: CASTLGLADTGELFF. The rearrangement joins TRBV12-3 or TRBV12-4 to TRBJ2-2; 11 bases fit TRBD2. Trimming removed 7 bases from V and 3 bases from J; junction bases left unmatched: 4. The CDR3 covers 15 residues.

The chain employs TRBV12-3 or TRBV12-4 and TRBJ2-3; 12 bases map to TRBD2. The CDR3 runs to 17 residues. Unmatched junction bases numbered 3, after V lost 0 bases and J lost 2 bases. The CDR3 is CASSLARLAGATDTQYF. Written as DNA, the CDR3 is TGTGCCAGCAGTTTAGCGAGACTAGCGGGGGCCACAGATACGCAGTATTTT.